The 5 T cell receptor beta chains given below trace back to one sample, sequenced in a study of cytotoxic CD8 clonotypes in ibrutinib-treated CLL. TCRdb's table, derived via immunoSEQ multiplex PCR, lists solely in-frame clones and lacks some. The data hold 30,000 to 40,000 clones, with approximately 69% observed a single time. The source was PBMCs, collected before ibrutinib treatment. Receptor source: a human donor with chronic lymphocytic leukemia.

CDR3 in DNA: TGCGCCAGCAGCTTCTCAGGGACAGCCACTGAAGCTTTCTTT. This codes for CASSFSGTATEAFF. The V and J genes are TRBV5-1 and TRBJ1-1, with 7 nucleotides matching TRBD1. The V gene's germline CDR1 is SGHRS and CDR2 YFSETQ. The CDR3 extends over 14 amino acids. The V and J ends lost 2 bases and 4 bases, in that order; junction bases with no gene match: 5.

The chain carries TRBV7-9 and TRBJ2-3; TRBD2 matches at 8 bases. CDR3 size: 16 residues. Germline assignment: CDR1 SEHNR and CDR2 FQNEAQ (reference sequence). J was trimmed by 1 base and V by 5 bases; bases with no gene match: 8. DNA for the CDR3: TGTGCCAGCAGCCCCCCCGGGGGGGCCGGCACAGATACGCAGTATTTT. It codes for CASSPPGGAGTDTQYF.

This clone showed up just a few times. This rearrangement joins TRBV7-9 to TRBJ2-3; 10 nucleotides match TRBD2. The V segment lost 2 bases and the J segment 4 bases; nucleotides outside the gene matches: 3. The CDR3 totals 15 residues. The germline CDR1 and CDR2 sequences are SEHNR and FQNEAQ (reference sequence). DNA of the CDR3: TGTGCCAGCAGCTTACAGGGACTAGCGTCAGATACGCAGTATTTT. Protein sequence: CASSLQGLASDTQYF.

As DNA, the CDR3 is TGTGCCAGCAGCTCGGGCCTAGGGGTTTACAATGAGCAGTTCTTC. Its translation: CASSSGLGVYNEQFF. The V and J genes are TRBV5-5 and TRBJ2-1; D perhaps matches TRBD1 (5 bases). Per the germline V gene, CDR1 is SGHKS and CDR2 is YYEKEE (reference sequence). The CDR3 sequence is 15 residues long. V was trimmed by 3 bases and J by 4 bases, leaving 14 bases between them.

This clone was seen only a few times. The chain uses TRBV19 and TRBJ2-7, with D possibly TRBD2 on 5 matching bases. The germline CDR1 and CDR2 sequences are LNHDA and SQIVND (reference sequence). CDR3 length equals 14 residues. Trimming removed 6 bases from V and 2 bases from J, with 14 bases in between. CDR3 amino acids: CASREKRPPYEQYF. The CDR3 bases are TGTGCCAGTAGGGAAAAGCGGCCCCCCTACGAGCAGTACTTC.